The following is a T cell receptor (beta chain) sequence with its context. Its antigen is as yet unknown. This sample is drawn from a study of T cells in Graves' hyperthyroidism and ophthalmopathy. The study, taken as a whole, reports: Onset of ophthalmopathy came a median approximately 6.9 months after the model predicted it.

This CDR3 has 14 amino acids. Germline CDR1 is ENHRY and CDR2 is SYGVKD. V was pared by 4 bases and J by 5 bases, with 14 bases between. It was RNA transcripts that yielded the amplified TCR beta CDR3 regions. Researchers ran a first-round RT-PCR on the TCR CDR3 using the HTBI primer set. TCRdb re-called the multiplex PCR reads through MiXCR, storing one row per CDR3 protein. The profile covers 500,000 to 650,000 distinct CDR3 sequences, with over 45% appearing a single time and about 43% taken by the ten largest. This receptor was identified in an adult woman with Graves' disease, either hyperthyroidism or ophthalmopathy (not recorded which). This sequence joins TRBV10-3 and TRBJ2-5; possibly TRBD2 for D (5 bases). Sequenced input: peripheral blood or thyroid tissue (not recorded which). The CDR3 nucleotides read TGTGCCATCAGTGGGTCCGGGATGATGGAGACCCAGTACTTC. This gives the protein CAISGSGMMETQYF.